A selection of T cell receptor beta chains follows, all from one sample in a study of T cell responses to AZD1222 COVID-19 vaccine. Clones were read by immunoSEQ multiplex PCR, and TCRdb kept only the in-frame ones, dropping some. In the table there are about 120,000 clones, about 90% of which are singletons. This sample comprised peripheral blood, obtained 28 days after the second AZD1222 dose. The receptors were sampled from an adult who received the AZD1222 COVID-19 vaccine. Both conserved end residues are part of each CDR3. Fields, in order: clone size, D gene, V gene, J gene, CDR3 DNA, CDR3 protein. D genes are given only for firm matches. Expanded clones get a size class; other rows say once, few or many, or leave the size out.

>-|-|TRBV2|TRBJ1-4
TGTGCCAATTGGGGAACTAATGAAAAACTGTTTTTT
CANWGTNEKLFF
>-|TRBD2|TRBV5-4|TRBJ2-2
TGTGCCAGCAGCTTCCGACTAGCGGCCAAGAACACCGGGGAGCTGTTTTTT
CASSFRLAAKNTGELFF
>-|-|TRBV28|TRBJ1-5
TGTGCCAGCAGTACTAATCAGCCCCAGCATTTT
CASSTNQPQHF
>-|TRBD2|TRBV28|TRBJ2-3
TGTGCCAGCACAAAGCGGGAGGGCCTGAATACGCAGTATTTT
CASTKREGLNTQYF
>-|-|TRBV5-1|TRBJ1-1
TGCGCCAGCAGCTTGGCCACGGAAAGGAACACTGAAGCTTTCTTT
CASSLATERNTEAFF
>-|-|TRBV27|TRBJ1-5
TGTGCCAGCAGTTTTTTTGGTGGGAGCAATCAGCCCCAGCATTTT
CASSFFGGSNQPQHF
>-|-|TRBV25-1|TRBJ1-3
TGTGCCAGCATCGATTCAGGGGGAAACACCATATATTTT
CASIDSGGNTIYF
>-|-|TRBV29-1|TRBJ2-7
TGCAGCGTTGATGCAGAATACGAGCAGTACTTC
CSVDAEYEQYF
>-|-|TRBV5-4|TRBJ2-1
TGTGCCAGCAGCTTGGTGGTCGGTCTCGGTGAGCAGTTCTTC
CASSLVVGLGEQFF
>-|-|TRBV29-1|TRBJ2-1
TGCAGCGTTGAAATGCGGGGCAACAATGAGCAGTTCTTC
CSVEMRGNNEQFF
>-|TRBD1|TRBV2|TRBJ2-6
TGTGCCAGCATTCCGGACAGGGGGCGGGCCGGGGCCAACGTCCTGACTTTC
CASIPDRGRAGANVLTF
>-|-|TRBV30|TRBJ1-5
TGTGCCTGGACACCCGGGACAACCACCATTCAGCCCCAGCATTTT
CAWTPGTTTIQPQHF
>once|TRBD1|TRBV5-1|TRBJ2-5
TGCGCCAGCAGCTTCGGACAGGGGGCCCAAGAGACCCAGTACTTC
CASSFGQGAQETQYF
>-|-|TRBV2|TRBJ2-5
TGTGCCAGCAGTCCCGAGGGCTTAGGGACCCAGTACTTC
CASSPEGLGTQYF
>-|-|TRBV19|TRBJ1-1
TGTGCCAGTAGGAGAGACATCTCGAACACTGAAGCTTTCTTT
CASRRDISNTEAFF
>once|-|TRBV19|TRBJ1-5
TGTGCCAGTGCCATGTTGGGGACGTATAGCAATCAGCCCCAGCATTTT
CASAMLGTYSNQPQHF
>-|-|TRBV7-3|TRBJ2-2
TGTGCCAGCAGCTTAAGGGGGACCGGGGAGCTGTTTTTT
CASSLRGTGELFF
>-|-|TRBV5-6|TRBJ1-4
TGTGCCAGCAGCCGAGTGGGGGGCAAAGGGAATGAAAAACTGTTTTTT
CASSRVGGKGNEKLFF
>-|TRBD2|TRBV19|TRBJ2-1
TGTGCCAGTAGTATTACTAGCGGGAGAAGATACAATGAGCAGTTCTTC
CASSITSGRRYNEQFF
>-|TRBD1|TRBV28|TRBJ2-7
TGTGCCAGCAGTCAACGGACAGGGGGGGCGCAAAGCTCCTACGAGCAGTACTTC
CASSQRTGGAQSSYEQYF
>-|-|TRBV12-3/TRBV12-4|TRBJ1-5
TGTGCCAGCAGTTCACCTCATCAGCCCCAGCATTTT
CASSSPHQPQHF
>once|-|TRBV19|TRBJ1-5
TGTGCCAGTAGTTCGGGGTTCGCTGGACCTCTTCTCAATCAGCCCCAGCATTTT
CASSSGFAGPLLNQPQHF
>once|TRBD2|TRBV11-2|TRBJ2-1
TGTGCCAGCACCGCCCCGGGACTAGCGGGAGACTCCTACAATGAGCAGTTCTTC
CASTAPGLAGDSYNEQFF
>-|-|TRBV10-3|TRBJ2-2
TGTGCCATCAGCATTCAGGGCCCCGGGGAGCTGTTTTTT
CAISIQGPGELFF
>-|TRBD2|TRBV3-1/TRBV3-2|TRBJ2-7
TGTGCCAGCAGCCAAGACATAGCGGGAGGGGCTTACGAGCAGTACTTC
CASSQDIAGGAYEQYF
>-|-|TRBV2|TRBJ1-6
TGTGCCGGGAAGGAGACCTTACGCTCCTATAATTCACCCCTCCACTTT
CAGKETLRSYNSPLHF
>-|TRBD1|TRBV9|TRBJ1-5
TGTGCCAGCAGCGTGGGGGACAGTTTTCAGCCCCAGCATTTT
CASSVGDSFQPQHF
>-|-|TRBV5-4|TRBJ2-7
TGTGCCAGCAGTGACAGGAACAAGATCGCCTACGAGCAGTACTTC
CASSDRNKIAYEQYF
>-|-|TRBV27|TRBJ2-7
TGTGCCAGCAGTTTTAAGGGGTCTGGCTACGAGCAGTACTTC
CASSFKGSGYEQYF
>-|TRBD2|TRBV18|TRBJ2-7
TGTGCCAGCTCACAGGTTCCTAGCGGGAACGACGAGCAGTACTTC
CASSQVPSGNDEQYF
>-|TRBD2|TRBV2|TRBJ2-3
TGTGCCAGCAGGATGGGTAGCGGGAGGGCCTTGGGGACAGATACGCAGTATTTT
CASRMGSGRALGTDTQYF
>few|-|TRBV5-5|TRBJ1-2
TGTGCCAGCAGCCCCAACGAGGGACTTTACTATGGCTACACCTTC
CASSPNEGLYYGYTF
>once|-|TRBV18|TRBJ2-2
TGTGCCAGCTCACCATCGTATACCGGGGAGCTGTTTTTT
CASSPSYTGELFF
>once|-|TRBV30|TRBJ2-7
TGTGCCTGGAAGGAGGTTTTTTACTACGAGCAGTACTTC
CAWKEVFYYEQYF
>-|-|TRBV5-1|TRBJ1-3
TGCGCCAGCAGTGGGGGTTCCTCTGGAAACACCATATATTTT
CASSGGSSGNTIYF
>-|-|TRBV18|TRBJ2-1
TGTGCCAGCTCACCAGGGGGGAGCTCCTACAATGAGCAGTTCTTC
CASSPGGSSYNEQFF
>-|-|TRBV18|TRBJ1-1
TGTGCCAGCTCACTACAGCAGAACACTGAAGCTTTCTTT
CASSLQQNTEAFF
>-|-|TRBV28|TRBJ2-5
TGTGCCAGCAGTTTCCGGGCAGGAGGAGAGACCCAGTACTTC
CASSFRAGGETQYF
>-|TRBD2|TRBV2|TRBJ2-5
TGTGCCAGCAGAGTTCTAGCGGACCGGGAGACCCAGTACTTC
CASRVLADRETQYF
>-|TRBD1|TRBV4-1|TRBJ1-1
TGCGCCAGCAGCCAAGGGAGGCCCAGGGGGTACTCTGAAGCTTTCTTT
CASSQGRPRGYSEAFF
>-|TRBD2|TRBV5-1|TRBJ2-1
TGCGCCAGCAGCGTGACCGGGAGCGGGGGGAATGAGCAGTTCTTC
CASSVTGSGGNEQFF
>few|-|TRBV9|TRBJ2-7
TGTGCCAGCAGCGTAGGAGTAGGGAAGCCCTACGAGCAGTACTTC
CASSVGVGKPYEQYF
>few|-|TRBV12-3/TRBV12-4|TRBJ2-7
TGTGCCAGCAAAAGAGGGGCGCCTGACGAGCAGTACTTC
CASKRGAPDEQYF
>-|-|TRBV7-8|TRBJ2-2
TGTGCCAGCAGCCCCCGCCGAAGGGACACCGGGGAGCTGTTTTTT
CASSPRRRDTGELFF
>-|-|TRBV2|TRBJ2-6
TGTGCCAGCAGTCCAGGGAGCTCTGGGGCCAACGTCCTGACTTTC
CASSPGSSGANVLTF
>-|-|TRBV19|TRBJ2-1
TGTGCCAGTAGTATAGCCGCGAAGGGTAGCAGGCAGTTCTTC
CASSIAAKGSRQFF
>-|-|TRBV18|TRBJ2-3
TGTGCCAGCTCACTTGAGTACACAGATACGCAGTATTTT
CASSLEYTDTQYF
>once|-|TRBV28|TRBJ1-1
TGTGCCAGCAGTTCCCTATCTAGGCAGGCTTTCTTT
CASSSLSRQAFF
>-|TRBD1|TRBV7-2|TRBJ1-1
TGTGCCAGCAGCTTTGGACAGGGTGGCACTGAAGCTTTCTTT
CASSFGQGGTEAFF
>-|-|TRBV28|TRBJ2-3
TGTGCCAGCAGCCCCCCGCAGCTCCGGGATACGCAGTATTTT
CASSPPQLRDTQYF
>-|-|TRBV6-5|TRBJ2-5
TGTGCCAGCAGGAACGGGGAGACCCAGTACTTC
CASRNGETQYF
>-|TRBD1|TRBV5-8|TRBJ1-4
TGTGCCAGCAGCTCGACCGGGACAGGGAATGAAAAACTGTTTTTT
CASSSTGTGNEKLFF
>-|TRBD2|TRBV9|TRBJ2-1
TGTGCCAGCAGCCCAGGTCAGTACGGGAGGCCCGACAATGAGCAGTTCTTC
CASSPGQYGRPDNEQFF
>-|-|TRBV11-3|TRBJ1-4
TGTGCCAGCAGCTTCTCAAACACAGGGAACCGTGAAAAACTGTTTTTT
CASSFSNTGNREKLFF
>-|-|TRBV12-3/TRBV12-4|TRBJ1-6
TGTGCCAGCAGTTTTAGGTTCGGTTCACCCCTCCACTTT
CASSFRFGSPLHF
>once|-|TRBV18|TRBJ1-1
TGTGCCAGCTCACCATCCGCGCGGGACAAAGTTATCGGCACTGAAGCTTTCTTT
CASSPSARDKVIGTEAFF
>-|-|TRBV28|TRBJ1-2
TGTGCCAGCAGTTTGTACGGGATCTACACCTTC
CASSLYGIYTF